The sequence of this TCR beta chain was determined in a study of chemoradiotherapy in HPV16-positive cancers. In germline, CDR1 is SQVTM, CDR2 ANQGSEA. The CDR3 loop spans 15 amino acids. V was pared by 6 bases and J by 4 bases, with 18 bases between. This table comes from immunoSEQ multiplex PCR, and its TCRdb copy is limited to in-frame clones, with some not included. The table shows more than 20,000 clones, with more than 75% occurring only once. The input for sequencing was blood, taken from a patient who underwent chemoradiotherapy. The chain recombines TRBV29-1 with TRBJ2-2, with D tentatively TRBD1 (6 bases). The clonotype comes from a human donor with HPV-associated anogenital cancer. The CDR3 coding sequence is TGCAGCGTAAAGAAAGTGGCAGGGGCCACCGGGGAGCTGTTTTTT. This translates into CSVKKVAGATGELFF.